This TCR beta chain was identified in a study of post-analysis software for immune sequencing data. Study background: The courses of disease that were included comprised relapsing-remitting, secondary progressive and progressive-relapsing multiple sclerosis.

Unique molecular identifiers had been added to the TCR beta cDNA libraries. Starting from roughly 1.1 to 9.2 million T cells, the study yielded approximately 460,000 cDNA molecules. From the PCR reads, TCRdb called clonotypes with MiXCR, one entry per CDR3 protein. In the table there are about 810,000 distinct CDR3 sequences, approximately 53% of which are singletons. This clonotype was detected only a few times. Its antigen is unidentified. Trimming removed 5 bases from V and 12 bases from J; junction bases left unmatched: 24. The CDR3 covers 18 residues. Germline assignment: CDR1 SGHTA and CDR2 FQGNSA. Findings of the study overall: F measure showed strong co-clustering of same-batch samples. Elevated frequency relative to controls characterized four or five TRBV segments in patients, TRBV5-6, TRBV5-1 and TRBV20-1 among them. The study found significantly lower normalized Chao1 diversity in multiple sclerosis patients than in controls.

This receptor was obtained from a girl aged 5-17 years with multiple sclerosis. Sequencing was performed on blood. V gene TRBV7-2 combines with J gene TRBJ2-1; TRBD2 agrees at 8 bases. The CDR3 coding sequence is TGTGCCAGCAGCCCTAGTGGCCTAGCGGGTGGTGTGTCAATTGTGCAGTTCTTC. This codes for CASSPSGLAGGVSIVQFF.